This T cell receptor beta chain was captured by sequencing in a study of T cells in Graves' hyperthyroidism and ophthalmopathy. The hyperthyroidism was newly diagnosed and had lasted under 2 months; the patients were aged 18 to 65. Around 10 ml of fresh peripheral blood supplied the PBMCs. Germline loops: CDR1 MGHRA, CDR2 YSYEKL. The V gene end was trimmed by 0 bases and the J gene end by 0 bases; junction bases not matched to a gene: 10. CDR3 length equals 18 residues. Whole-study findings and limits: Most thyroid clonotypes that were expanded above 0.001 also turned up in blood. Ophthalmopathy was identified by the model a median about six months ahead of onset.

It was RNA transcripts that yielded the amplified TCR beta CDR3 regions. RT-PCR in the first round (using the HTBI primer set) targeted the TCR CDR3. TCRdb redid the calling of the multiplex PCR reads with MiXCR, one entry per CDR3 protein. Of around 350,000 distinct CDR3 sequences in the sample, approximately 19% were seen once. As concerns this clonotype: The antigen remains undetermined.

This chain uses TRBV4-1 with TRBJ2-7; 8 bases match TRBD2. Sequenced input: blood. The TCR was taken from a woman aged 18-35 years with Graves' hyperthyroidism. The CDR3 bases are TGCGCCAGCAGCCAAGATCCATCTAGCGGGTCCTACTCCTACGAGCAGTACTTC. Residues: CASSQDPSSGSYSYEQYF.